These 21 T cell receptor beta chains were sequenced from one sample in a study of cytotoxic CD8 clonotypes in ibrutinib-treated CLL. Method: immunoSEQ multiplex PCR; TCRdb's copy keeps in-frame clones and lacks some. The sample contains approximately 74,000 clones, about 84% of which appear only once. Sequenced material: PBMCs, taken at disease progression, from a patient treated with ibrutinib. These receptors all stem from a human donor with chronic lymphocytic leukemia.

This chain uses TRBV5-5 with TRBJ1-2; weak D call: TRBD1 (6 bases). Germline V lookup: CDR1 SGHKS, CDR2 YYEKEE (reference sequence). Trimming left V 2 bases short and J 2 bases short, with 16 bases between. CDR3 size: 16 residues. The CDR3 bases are TGTGCCAGCAGCTTTCCCCTGGGCAGGGGAAACTATGGCTACACCTTC. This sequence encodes CASSFPLGRGNYGYTF.

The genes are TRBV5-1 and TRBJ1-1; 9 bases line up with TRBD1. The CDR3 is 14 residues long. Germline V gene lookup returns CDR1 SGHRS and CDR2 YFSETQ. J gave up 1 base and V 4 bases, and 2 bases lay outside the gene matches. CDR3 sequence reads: CASSVTGGNTEAFF. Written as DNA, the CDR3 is TGCGCCAGCAGCGTGACAGGGGGGAACACTGAAGCTTTCTTT.

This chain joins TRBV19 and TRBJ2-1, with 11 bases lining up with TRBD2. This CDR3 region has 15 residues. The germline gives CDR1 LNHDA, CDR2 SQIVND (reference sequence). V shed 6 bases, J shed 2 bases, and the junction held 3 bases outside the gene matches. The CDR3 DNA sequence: TGTGCCAGTAGGGTAGCGGGAGGGGCCTACAATGAGCAGTTCTTC. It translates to CASRVAGGAYNEQFF.

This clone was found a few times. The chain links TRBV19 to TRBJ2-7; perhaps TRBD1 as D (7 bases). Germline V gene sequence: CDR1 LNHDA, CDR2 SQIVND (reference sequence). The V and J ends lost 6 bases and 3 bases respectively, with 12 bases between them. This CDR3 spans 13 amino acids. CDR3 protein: CASRRGQYYEQYF. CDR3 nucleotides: TGTGCCAGTAGGCGGGGACAGTACTACGAGCAGTACTTC.

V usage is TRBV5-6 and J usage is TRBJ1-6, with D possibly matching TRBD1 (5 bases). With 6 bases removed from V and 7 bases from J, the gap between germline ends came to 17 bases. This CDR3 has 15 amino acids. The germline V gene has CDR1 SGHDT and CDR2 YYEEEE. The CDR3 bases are TGTGCCAGCACTCTCGTACCCCGACAGAATTCACCCCTCCACTTT. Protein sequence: CASTLVPRQNSPLHF.

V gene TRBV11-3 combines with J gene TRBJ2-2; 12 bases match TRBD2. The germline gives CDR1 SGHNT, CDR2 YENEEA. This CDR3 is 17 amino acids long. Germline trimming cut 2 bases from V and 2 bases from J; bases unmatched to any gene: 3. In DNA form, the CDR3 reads TGTGCCAGCAGCTTACATGGACTAGCGGGAAACACCGGGGAGCTGTTTTTT. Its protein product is CASSLHGLAGNTGELFF.

DNA of the CDR3: TGTGCCAGCAGTAACAGGGGCCGGGGGGGCTACACCTTC. It is translated as CASSNRGRGGYTF. This chain uses TRBV6-6 with TRBJ1-2, with 7 bases matching TRBD1. The junction had 8 bases not matched to a gene; V was cut back by 5 bases and J by 8 bases. CDR3 length: 13 residues. Germline V gene sequence: CDR1 MNHNY, CDR2 SVGAGI (reference sequence).

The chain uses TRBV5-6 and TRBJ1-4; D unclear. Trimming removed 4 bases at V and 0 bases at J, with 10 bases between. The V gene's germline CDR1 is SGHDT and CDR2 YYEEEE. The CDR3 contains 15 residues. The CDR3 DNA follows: TGTGCCAGCAGCCTTCGACGGGCAACTAATGAAAAACTGTTTTTT. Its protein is CASSLRRATNEKLFF. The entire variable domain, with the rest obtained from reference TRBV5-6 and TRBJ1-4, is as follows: DAGVTQSPTHLIKTRGQQVTLRCSPKSGHDTVSWYQQALGQGPQFIFQYYEEEERQRGNFPDRFSGHQFPNYSSELNVNALLLGDSALYLCASSLRRATNEKLFFGSGTQLSVL.

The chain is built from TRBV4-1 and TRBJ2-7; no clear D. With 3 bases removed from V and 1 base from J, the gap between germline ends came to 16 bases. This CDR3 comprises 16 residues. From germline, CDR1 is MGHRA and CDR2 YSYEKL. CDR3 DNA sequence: TGCGCCAGCAGCCACCCTGCCGTGGGCCGGTCCTACGAGCAGTACTTC. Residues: CASSHPAVGRSYEQYF.

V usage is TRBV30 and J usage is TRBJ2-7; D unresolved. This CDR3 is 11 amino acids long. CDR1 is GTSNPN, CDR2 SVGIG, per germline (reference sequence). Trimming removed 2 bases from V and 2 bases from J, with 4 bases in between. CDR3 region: CAWSSTYEQYF. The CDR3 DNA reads TGTGCCTGGAGTTCTACCTACGAGCAGTACTTC.

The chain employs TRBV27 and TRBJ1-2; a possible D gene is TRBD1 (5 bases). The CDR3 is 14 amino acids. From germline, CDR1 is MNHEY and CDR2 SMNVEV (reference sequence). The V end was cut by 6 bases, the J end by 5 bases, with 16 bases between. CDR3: CASRMAGGGYGYTF. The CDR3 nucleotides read TGTGCCAGCAGGATGGCCGGCGGGGGTTATGGCTACACCTTC.

The CDR3 spells CASSKGQGVISQPQHF. DNA of the CDR3: TGTGCCAGTAGTAAGGGACAGGGAGTAATTAGCCAGCCCCAGCATTTT. The chain has TRBV19 and TRBJ1-5, with TRBD1 identical over 9 bases. CDR3 size: 16 residues. CDR1 and CDR2 from the germline V gene are LNHDA and SQIVND (reference sequence). Trimming at V came to 4 bases and at J to 7 bases, leaving 11 bases not matched to a gene.

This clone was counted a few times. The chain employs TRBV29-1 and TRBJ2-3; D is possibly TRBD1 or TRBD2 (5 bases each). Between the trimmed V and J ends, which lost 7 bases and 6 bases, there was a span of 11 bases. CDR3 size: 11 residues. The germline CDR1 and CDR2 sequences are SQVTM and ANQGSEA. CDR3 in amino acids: CSAGRPDTQYF. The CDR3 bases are TGCAGCGCGGGACGGCCTGATACGCAGTATTTT.

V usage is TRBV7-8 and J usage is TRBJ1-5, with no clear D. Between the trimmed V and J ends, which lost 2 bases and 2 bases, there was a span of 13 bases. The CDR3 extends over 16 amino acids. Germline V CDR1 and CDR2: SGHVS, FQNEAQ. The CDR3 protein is CASSLSAGPRNQPQHF. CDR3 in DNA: TGTGCCAGCAGCTTATCGGCAGGTCCACGCAATCAGCCCCAGCATTTT.

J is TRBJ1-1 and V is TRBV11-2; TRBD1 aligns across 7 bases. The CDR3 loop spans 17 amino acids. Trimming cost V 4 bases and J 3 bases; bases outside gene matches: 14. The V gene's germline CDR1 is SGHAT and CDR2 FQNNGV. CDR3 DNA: TGTGCCAGCAGCTCCCAGCCCCCCAGGGGGTCGGACACTGAAGCTTTCTTT. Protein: CASSSQPPRGSDTEAFF.

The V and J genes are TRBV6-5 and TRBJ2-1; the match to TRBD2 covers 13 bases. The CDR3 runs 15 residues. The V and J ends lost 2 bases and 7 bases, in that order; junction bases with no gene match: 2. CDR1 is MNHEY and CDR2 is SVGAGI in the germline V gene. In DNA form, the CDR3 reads TGTGCCAGCAGTTACGGGACTAGCGGGAAGAATGAGCAGTTCTTC. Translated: CASSYGTSGKNEQFF.

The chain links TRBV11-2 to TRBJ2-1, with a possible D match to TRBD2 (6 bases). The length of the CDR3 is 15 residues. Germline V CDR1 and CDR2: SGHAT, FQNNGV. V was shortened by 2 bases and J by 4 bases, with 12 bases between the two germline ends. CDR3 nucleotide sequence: TGTGCCAGCAGCTTATGGACTATCCATTACAATGAGCAGTTCTTC. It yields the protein CASSLWTIHYNEQFF.

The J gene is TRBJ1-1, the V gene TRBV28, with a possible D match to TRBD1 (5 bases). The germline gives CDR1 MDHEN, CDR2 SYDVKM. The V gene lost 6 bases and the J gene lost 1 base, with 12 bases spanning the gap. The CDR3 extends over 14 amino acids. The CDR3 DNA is TGTGCCAGCAGCTTTCCGACAGAGAACACTGAAGCTTTCTTT. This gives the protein CASSFPTENTEAFF.

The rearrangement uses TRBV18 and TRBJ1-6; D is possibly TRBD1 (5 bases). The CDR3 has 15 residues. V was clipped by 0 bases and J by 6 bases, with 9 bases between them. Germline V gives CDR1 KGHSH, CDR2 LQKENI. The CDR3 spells CASSPPQGGNSPLHF. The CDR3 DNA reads TGTGCCAGCTCACCACCCCAGGGTGGTAATTCACCCCTCCACTTT.

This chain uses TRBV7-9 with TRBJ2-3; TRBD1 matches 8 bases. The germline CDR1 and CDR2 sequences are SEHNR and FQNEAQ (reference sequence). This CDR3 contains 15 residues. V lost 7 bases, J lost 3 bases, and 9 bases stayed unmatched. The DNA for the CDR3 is TGTGCCAGCACCTATGGGACAGGCCGTACAGATACGCAGTATTTT. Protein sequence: CASTYGTGRTDTQYF.

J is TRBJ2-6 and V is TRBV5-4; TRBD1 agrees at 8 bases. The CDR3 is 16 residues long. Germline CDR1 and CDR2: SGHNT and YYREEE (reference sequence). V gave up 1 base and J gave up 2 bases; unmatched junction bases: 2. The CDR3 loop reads CASSLNRGAGANVLTF. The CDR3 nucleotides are TGTGCCAGCAGCTTGAACAGGGGGGCTGGGGCCAACGTCCTGACTTTC.